Detailed here is one T cell receptor (beta chain). What it recognizes is unknown. The germline V gene has CDR1 KGHSH and CDR2 LQKENI. This CDR3 is built from 14 residues. V was cut by 2 bases and J by 0 bases, with 7 bases left in between. The sample comes from a study of T cells in localized non-small cell lung cancer. General observations from the study: Uninvolved nearby lung showed the greatest T cell clonality, exceeding that found in tumor. Paired adjacent lung recovered a median approximately 62 of the top 100 tumor clones. Longer survival (overall) was linked to higher T cell density in blood. It remains possible that heterogeneity exists, since only one tumor region was sequenced.

Using immunoSEQ multiplex PCR, the repertoire was profiled, and TCRdb retains in-frame clones only, with some absent. The sample holds 50,000 or so clones, 80% seen once. The sequence derives from a woman between 35 and 70 years old with stage II lung adenocarcinoma. The J gene is TRBJ2-5, the V gene TRBV18; D gene uncertain. The sequences come from PBMCs, collected before any cancer treatment. CDR3 sequence: CASSPRRNQETQYF. The CDR3 region has the DNA TGTGCCAGCTCACCAAGAAGGAACCAAGAGACCCAGTACTTC.